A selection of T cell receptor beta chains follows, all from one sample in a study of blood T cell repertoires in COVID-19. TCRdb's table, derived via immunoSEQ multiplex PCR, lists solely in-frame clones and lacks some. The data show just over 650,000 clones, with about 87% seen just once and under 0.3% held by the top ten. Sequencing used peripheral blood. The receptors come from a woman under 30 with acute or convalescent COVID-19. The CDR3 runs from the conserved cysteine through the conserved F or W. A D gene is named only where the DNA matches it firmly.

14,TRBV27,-,CASSTGHNTGELFF
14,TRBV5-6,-,CASSLLRSGNTIYF
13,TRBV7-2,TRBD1,CASSLDRGRGYTF
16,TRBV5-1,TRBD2,CASSGRLAGGYNEQFF
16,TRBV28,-,CASSQVGQRANYGYTF
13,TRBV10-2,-,CASSFQGTGELFF
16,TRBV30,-,CAWASTFRATNEKLFF
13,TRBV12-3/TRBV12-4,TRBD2,CASSLDGGYEQYF
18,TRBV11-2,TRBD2,CASSSGTSGGRAKNIQYF
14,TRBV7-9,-,CASSYTRVFSPLHF
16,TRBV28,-,CASSFPPAVSFDEQFF
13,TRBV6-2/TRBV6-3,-,CASSYSVGEPYTF
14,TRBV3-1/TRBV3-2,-,CASSQPQENEKLFF
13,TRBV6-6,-,CASSTGANQPQHF
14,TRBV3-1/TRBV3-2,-,CASSQVLEMQPQHF
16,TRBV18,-,CASSPPSLGPTGELFF
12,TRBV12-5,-,CASLGRTDTQYF
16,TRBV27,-,CASSFEMGHSTDTQYF
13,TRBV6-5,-,CASSKTVRNEQYF
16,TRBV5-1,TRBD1,CASSFPAGQGEYGYTF
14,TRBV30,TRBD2,CAWSNGGALETQYF
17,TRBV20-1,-,CSASSPQGYNSNYGYTF
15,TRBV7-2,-,CASSLDAGFTYEQYF
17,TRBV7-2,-,CASSLAWRGVASGEQYF
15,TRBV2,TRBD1,CASRPRGTGDYGYTF
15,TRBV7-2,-,CASSRPGGAGNTIYF
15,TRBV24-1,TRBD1,CATSDSTGVKDTQYF
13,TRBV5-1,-,CASSLDLNTEAFF
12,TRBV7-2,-,CASSLRGSEQYF
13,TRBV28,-,CASSSAVEDTQYF
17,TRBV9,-,CASSDRTGSAGNTEAFF
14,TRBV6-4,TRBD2,CASSDSTSGDEQFF
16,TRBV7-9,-,CASSSWGPTVNYGYTF
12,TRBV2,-,CASSEEDTEAFF
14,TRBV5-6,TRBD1,CASSFAGTDYGYTF
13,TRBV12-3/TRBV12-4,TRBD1,CASLSGTAHEQYF
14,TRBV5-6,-,CASSLGRLSYGYTF
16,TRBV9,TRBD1,CASSPMPGQLYNEQFF
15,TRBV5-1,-,CASSLTGNYNSPLHF
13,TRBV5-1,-,CASSLDRGGGYTF
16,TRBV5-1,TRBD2,CASSPGTSGPTGELFF
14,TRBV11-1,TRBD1,CASSTGTGIGKLFF
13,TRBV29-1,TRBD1,CSVGQGVSYEQYF
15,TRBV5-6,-,CASSTLTVANYGYTF
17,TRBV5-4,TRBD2,CASSSEPTRGGPYEQYF
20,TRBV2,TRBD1,CASSEFRGRQGGRLRYGYTF
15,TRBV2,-,CASSQQGQANYGYTF
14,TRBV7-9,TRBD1,CASSLGQTNTEAFF
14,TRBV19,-,CASSDSPYPREQYF
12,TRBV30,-,CAWSETGYEQYF
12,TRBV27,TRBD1,CASSKTGVGAFF
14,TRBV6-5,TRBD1,CASIEGQGADTQYF
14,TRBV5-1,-,CASSLDNPGDGYTF
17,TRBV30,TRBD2,CAWSVQGGGTSQETQYF